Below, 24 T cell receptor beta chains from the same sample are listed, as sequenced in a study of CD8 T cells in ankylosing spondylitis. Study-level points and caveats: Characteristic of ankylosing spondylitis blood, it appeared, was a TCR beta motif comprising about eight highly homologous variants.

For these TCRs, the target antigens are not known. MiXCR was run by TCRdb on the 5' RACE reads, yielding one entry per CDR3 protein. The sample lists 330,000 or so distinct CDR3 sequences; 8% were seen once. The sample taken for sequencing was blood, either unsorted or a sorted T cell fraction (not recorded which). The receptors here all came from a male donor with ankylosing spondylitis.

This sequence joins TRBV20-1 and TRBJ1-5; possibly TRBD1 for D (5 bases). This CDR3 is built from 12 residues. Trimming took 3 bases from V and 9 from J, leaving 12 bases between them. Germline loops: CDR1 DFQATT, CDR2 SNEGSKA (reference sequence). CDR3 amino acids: CSAREGVTPQHF. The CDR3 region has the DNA TGCAGTGCTAGGGAAGGGGTTACGCCCCAGCATTTT.

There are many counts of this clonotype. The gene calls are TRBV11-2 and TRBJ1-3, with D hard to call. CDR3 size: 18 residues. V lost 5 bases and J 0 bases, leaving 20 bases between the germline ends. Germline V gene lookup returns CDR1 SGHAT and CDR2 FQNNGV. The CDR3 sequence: CASSTRRDGAFSGNTIYF. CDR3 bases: TGTGCCAGCAGCACGAGACGAGACGGAGCCTTCTCTGGAAACACCATATATTTT.

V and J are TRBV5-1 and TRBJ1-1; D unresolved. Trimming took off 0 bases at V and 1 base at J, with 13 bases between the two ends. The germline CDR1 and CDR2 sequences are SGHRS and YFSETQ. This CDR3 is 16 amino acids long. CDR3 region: CASSLGRRVGNTEAFF. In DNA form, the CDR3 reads TGCGCCAGCAGCTTGGGTAGGAGGGTTGGGAACACTGAAGCTTTCTTT.

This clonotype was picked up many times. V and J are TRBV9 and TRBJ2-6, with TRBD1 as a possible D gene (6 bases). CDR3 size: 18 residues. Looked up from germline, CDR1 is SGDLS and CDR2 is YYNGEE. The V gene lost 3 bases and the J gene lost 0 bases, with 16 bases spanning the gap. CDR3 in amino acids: CASSAHPGARSGANVLTF. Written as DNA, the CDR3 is TGTGCCAGCAGCGCCCATCCAGGGGCCCGCTCTGGGGCCAACGTCCTGACTTTC.

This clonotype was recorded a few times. The CDR3 here is CASSFTGARWNTGELFF. CDR3 DNA sequence: TGTGCCAGCAGCTTTACGGGGGCGCGGTGGAACACCGGGGAGCTGTTTTTT. The J gene is TRBJ2-2, the V gene TRBV7-3; D possibly matches TRBD1 or TRBD2 (6 bases each). The germline V gene encodes CDR1 SGHTA and CDR2 FQGTGA. This CDR3 contains 17 residues. V was clipped by 3 bases and J by 1 base, with 15 bases between them.

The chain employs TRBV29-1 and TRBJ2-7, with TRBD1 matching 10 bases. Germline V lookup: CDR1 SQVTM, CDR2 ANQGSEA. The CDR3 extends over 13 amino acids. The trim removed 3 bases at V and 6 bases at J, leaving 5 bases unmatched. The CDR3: CSVDSGTGVEQYF. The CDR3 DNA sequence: TGCAGCGTTGATTCCGGGACAGGGGTCGAGCAGTACTTC.

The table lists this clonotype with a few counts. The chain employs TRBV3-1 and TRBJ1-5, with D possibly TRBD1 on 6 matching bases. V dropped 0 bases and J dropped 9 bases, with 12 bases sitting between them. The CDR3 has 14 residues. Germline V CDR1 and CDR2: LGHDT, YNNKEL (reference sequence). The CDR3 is CASSQDPGARPQHF. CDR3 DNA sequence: TGTGCCAGCAGCCAAGATCCAGGGGCCCGGCCCCAGCATTTT.

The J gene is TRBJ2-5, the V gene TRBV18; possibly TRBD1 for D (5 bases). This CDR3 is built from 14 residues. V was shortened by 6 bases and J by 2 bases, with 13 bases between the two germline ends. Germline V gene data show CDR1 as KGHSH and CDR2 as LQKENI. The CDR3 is CASSPTEPQETQYF. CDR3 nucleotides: TGTGCCAGCTCCCCGACAGAGCCTCAAGAGACCCAGTACTTC.

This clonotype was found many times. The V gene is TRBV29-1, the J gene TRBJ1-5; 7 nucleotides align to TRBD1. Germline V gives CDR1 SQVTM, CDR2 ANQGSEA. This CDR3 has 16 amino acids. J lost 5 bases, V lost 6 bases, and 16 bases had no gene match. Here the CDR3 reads CSVTPGAGGRDQPQHF. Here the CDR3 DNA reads TGCAGCGTCACCCCCGGGGCAGGGGGACGGGATCAGCCCCAGCATTTT.

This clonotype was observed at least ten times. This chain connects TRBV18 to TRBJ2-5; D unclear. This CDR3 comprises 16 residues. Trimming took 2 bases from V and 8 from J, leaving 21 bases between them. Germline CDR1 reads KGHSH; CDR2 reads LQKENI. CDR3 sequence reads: CASSPIVAGTKRTQYF. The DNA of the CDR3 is TGTGCCAGCTCACCAATAGTAGCCGGAACGAAGAGAACCCAGTACTTC. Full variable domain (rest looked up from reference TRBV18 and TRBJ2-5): NAGVMQNPRHLVRRRGQEARLRCSPMKGHSHVYWYRQLPEEGLKFMVYLQKENIIDESGMPKERFSAEFPKEGPSILRIQQVVRGDSAAYFCASSPIVAGTKRTQYFGPGTRLLVL.

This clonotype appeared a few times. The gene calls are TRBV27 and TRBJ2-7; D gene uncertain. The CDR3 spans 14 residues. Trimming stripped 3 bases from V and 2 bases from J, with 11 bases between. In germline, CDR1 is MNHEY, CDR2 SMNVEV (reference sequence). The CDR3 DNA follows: TGTGCCAGCAGTTTTGGCCAGGCCGCCTACGAGCAGTACTTC. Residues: CASSFGQAAYEQYF.

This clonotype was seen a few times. In DNA, the CDR3 is TGTGCCAGCAGCCGAGGGGACAGCGAAAAACTGTTTTTT. As protein: CASSRGDSEKLFF. The gene calls are TRBV9 and TRBJ1-4; TRBD1 aligns across 7 bases. The trim removed 4 bases at V and 8 bases at J, leaving 5 bases unmatched. Germline lookup yields CDR1 SGDLS and CDR2 YYNGEE. This CDR3 has 13 residues.

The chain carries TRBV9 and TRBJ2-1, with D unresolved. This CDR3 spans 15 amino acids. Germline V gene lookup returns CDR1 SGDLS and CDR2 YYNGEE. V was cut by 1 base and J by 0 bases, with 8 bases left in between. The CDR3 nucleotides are TGTGCCAGCAGCGTATCCCAACCCTCCTACAATGAGCAGTTCTTC. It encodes CASSVSQPSYNEQFF.

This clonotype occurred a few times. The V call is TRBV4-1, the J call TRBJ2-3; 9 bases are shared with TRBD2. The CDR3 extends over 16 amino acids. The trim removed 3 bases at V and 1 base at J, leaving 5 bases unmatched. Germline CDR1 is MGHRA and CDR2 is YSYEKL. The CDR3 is CASSQASGEGTDTQYF. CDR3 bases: TGCGCCAGCAGCCAGGCTAGCGGGGAGGGCACAGATACGCAGTATTTT.

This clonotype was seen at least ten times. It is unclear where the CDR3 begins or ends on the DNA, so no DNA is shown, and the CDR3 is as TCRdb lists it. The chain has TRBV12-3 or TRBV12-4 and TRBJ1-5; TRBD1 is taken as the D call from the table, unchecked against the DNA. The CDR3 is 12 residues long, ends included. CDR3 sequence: CASNFRGQPQHF.

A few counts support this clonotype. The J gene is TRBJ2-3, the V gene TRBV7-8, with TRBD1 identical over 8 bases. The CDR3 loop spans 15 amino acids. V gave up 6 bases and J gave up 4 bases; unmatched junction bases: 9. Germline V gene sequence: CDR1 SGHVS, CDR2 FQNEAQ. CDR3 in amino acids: CASRYRQGRSDTQYF. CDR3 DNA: TGTGCCAGCAGATACCGACAGGGGCGGTCAGATACGCAGTATTTT. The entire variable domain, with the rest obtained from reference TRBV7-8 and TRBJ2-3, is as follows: GAGVSQSPRYKVAKRGQDVALRCDPISGHVSLFWYQQALGQGPEFLTYFQNEAQLDKSGLPSDRFFAERPEGSVSTLKIQRTQQEDSAVYLCASRYRQGRSDTQYFGPGTRLTVL.

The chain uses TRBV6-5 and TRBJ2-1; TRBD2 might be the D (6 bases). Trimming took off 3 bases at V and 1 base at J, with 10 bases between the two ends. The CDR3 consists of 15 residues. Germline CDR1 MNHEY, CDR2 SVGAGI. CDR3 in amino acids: CASSYRAGSYNEQFF. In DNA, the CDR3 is TGTGCCAGCAGTTATCGGGCGGGGTCCTACAATGAGCAGTTCTTC.

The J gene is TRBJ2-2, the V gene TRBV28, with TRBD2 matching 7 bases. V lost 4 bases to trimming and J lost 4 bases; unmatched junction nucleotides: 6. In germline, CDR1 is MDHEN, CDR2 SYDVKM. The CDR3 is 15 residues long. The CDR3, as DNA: TGTGCCAGCAGTTCACCGGGACTACCCACCGGGGAGCTGTTTTTT. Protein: CASSSPGLPTGELFF.

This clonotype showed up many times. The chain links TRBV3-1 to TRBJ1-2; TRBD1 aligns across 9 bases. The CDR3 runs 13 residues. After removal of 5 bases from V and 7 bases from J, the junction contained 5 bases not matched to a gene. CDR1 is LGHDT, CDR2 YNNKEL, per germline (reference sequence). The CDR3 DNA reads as TGTGCCAGCAGCACACAGGGGGCCGGTGGCTACACCTTC. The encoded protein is CASSTQGAGGYTF. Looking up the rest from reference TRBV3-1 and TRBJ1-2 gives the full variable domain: DTAVSQTPKYLVTQMGNDKSIKCEQNLGHDTMYWYKQDSKKFLKIMFSYNNKELIINETVPNRFSPKSPDKAHLNLHINSLELGDSAVYFCASSTQGAGGYTFGSGTRLTVV.

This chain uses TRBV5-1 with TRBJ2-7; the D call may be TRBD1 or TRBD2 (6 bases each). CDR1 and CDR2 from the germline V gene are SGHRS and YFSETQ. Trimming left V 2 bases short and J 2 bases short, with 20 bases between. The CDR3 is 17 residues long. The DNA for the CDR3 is TGCGCCAGCAGCTTCCGGGACATCTTTAGCGGAACCTACGAGCAGTACTTC. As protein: CASSFRDIFSGTYEQYF.

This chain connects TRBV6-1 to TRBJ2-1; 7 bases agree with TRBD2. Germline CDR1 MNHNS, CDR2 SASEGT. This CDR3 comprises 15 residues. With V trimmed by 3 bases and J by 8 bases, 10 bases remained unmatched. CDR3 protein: CASSDTLAGEHEQFF. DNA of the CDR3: TGTGCCAGCAGTGACACCTTGGCGGGAGAACATGAGCAGTTCTTC.

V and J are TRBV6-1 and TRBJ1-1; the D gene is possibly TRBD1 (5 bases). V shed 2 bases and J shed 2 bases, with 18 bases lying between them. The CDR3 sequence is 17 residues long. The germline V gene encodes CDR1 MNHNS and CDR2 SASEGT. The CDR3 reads CASSEPGLVDINTEAFF. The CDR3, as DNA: TGTGCCAGCAGTGAACCGGGGTTAGTGGACATCAACACTGAAGCTTTCTTT.

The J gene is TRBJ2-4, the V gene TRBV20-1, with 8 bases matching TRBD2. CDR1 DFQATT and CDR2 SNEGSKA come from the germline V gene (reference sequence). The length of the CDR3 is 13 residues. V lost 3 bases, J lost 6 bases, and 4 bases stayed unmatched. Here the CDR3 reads CSASGRAGNIQYF. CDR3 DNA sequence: TGCAGTGCTAGCGGGAGGGCCGGAAACATTCAGTACTTC.

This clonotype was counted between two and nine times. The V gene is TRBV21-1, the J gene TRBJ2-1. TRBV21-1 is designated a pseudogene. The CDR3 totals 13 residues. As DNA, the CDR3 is TGTGCCAGCAGCAAAATCTGGGGAAATGAGCAGTTCTTC. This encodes CASSKIWGNEQFF.